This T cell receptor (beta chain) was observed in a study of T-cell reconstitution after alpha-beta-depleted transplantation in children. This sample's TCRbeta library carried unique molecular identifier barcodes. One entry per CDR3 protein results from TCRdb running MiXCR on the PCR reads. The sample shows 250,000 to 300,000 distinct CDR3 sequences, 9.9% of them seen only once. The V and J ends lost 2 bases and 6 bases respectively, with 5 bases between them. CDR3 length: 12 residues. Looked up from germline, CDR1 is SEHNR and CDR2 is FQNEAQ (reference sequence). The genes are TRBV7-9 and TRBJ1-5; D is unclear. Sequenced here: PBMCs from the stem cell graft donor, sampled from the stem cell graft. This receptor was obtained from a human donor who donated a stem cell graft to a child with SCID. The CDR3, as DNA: TGTGCCAGCAGCTTACAGAGTCAGCCCCAGCATTTT. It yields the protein CASSLQSQPQHF.